This TCR beta chain originates from a study of neurological immune-mediated disorders. Whole-study findings and limits: HTLV-1-associated myelopathy displayed the greatest TCR clonal expansion, and multiple sclerosis exhibited the smallest, lower than that of healthy controls. The expanded clones of different subjects shared no CDR3 amino acid sequences (suggesting private repertoires in all groups).

A word on this clonotype: What it binds is unknown. Given a much more abundant clone one base away, this may be a read error.

The method for making cDNA was 5'RACE, and it used 10-nucleotide random UMIs. TCRdb reprocessed the 5' RACE reads with MiXCR, giving one entry per CDR3 protein. The table has over 65,000 distinct CDR3 sequences, about 9.5% seen once. V was pared by 5 bases and J by 7 bases, with 9 bases of the junction left unmatched. The CDR3 extends over 14 amino acids. The starting material, 2 million PBMCs stored at -80 C, gave rise to the unsorted libraries. The receptor was isolated from a man aged 50-60 years in good health. The specimen sequenced was PBMCs. The chain uses TRBV12-3 or TRBV12-4 and TRBJ2-7; the match to TRBD1 covers 9 bases. The CDR3 DNA sequence: TGTGCCAGCAGTCGCGGACAGGGGTTGGGGGAGCAGTACTTC. This sequence encodes CASSRGQGLGEQYF.